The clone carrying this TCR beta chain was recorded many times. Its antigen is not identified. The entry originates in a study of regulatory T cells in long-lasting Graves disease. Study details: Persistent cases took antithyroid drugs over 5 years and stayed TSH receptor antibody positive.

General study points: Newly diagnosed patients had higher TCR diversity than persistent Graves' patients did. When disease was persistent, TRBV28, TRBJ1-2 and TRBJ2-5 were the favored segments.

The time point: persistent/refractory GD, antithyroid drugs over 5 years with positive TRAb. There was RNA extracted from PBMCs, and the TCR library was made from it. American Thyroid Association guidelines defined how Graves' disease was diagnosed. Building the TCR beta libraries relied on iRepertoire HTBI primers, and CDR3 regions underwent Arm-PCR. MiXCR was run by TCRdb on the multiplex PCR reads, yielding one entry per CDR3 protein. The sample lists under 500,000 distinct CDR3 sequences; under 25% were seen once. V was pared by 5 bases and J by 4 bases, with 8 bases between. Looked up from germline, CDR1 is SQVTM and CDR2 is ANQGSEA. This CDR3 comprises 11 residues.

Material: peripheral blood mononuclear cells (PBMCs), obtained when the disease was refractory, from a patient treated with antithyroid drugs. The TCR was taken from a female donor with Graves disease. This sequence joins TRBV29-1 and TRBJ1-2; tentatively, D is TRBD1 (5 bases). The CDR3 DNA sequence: TGCAGCGTTCCCGGGGCCTATGGCTACACCTTC. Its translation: CSVPGAYGYTF.